The sequence of this T cell receptor beta chain was determined in a study of blood T cell repertoires in COVID-19. Per the original methods: Amplification of reference gene primers was used by the study to estimate nucleated cell counts. This table comes from immunoSEQ multiplex PCR, and its TCRdb copy is limited to in-frame clones, with some not included. That table gives V, J and clone size, and the DNA gave D and trimming. This table holds 200,000 to 250,000 clones, around 80% found once. The CDR3 runs to 14 residues. CDR1 is SNHLY and CDR2 is FYNNEI in the germline V gene. Trimming at V came to 3 bases and at J to 5 bases, leaving 3 bases not matched to a gene. Individuals drawn from 20 to 30 US areas were roughly 18 to 95 years old.

Sequencing was carried out using PBMCs or T cells enriched from blood (not recorded which). This TCR was recovered from a man aged 60 to 75 who had recovered from COVID-19. This chain uses TRBV2 with TRBJ2-1; 8 nucleotides match TRBD1. CDR3 nucleotides: TGTGCCAGCAGTGACGACAGGGGAAACAATGAGCAGTTCTTC. The encoded protein is CASSDDRGNNEQFF.